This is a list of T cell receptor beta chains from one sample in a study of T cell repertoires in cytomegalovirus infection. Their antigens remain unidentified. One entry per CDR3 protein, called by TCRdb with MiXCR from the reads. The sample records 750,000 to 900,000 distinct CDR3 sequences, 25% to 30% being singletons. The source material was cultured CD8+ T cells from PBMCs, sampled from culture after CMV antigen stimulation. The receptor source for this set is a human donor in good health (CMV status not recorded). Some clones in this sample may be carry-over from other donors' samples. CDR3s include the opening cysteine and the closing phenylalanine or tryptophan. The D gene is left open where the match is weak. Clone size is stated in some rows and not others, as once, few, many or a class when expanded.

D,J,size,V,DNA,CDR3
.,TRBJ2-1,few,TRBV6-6,TGTGCCAGCAGTTACGGAACTGAGACAAGTTTAATCTATGAGCAGTTCTTC,CASSYGTETSLIYEQFF
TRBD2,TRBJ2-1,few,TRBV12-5,TGTGCTAGTGGTCTCGGGACTAGCGGGGGAAATGAGCAGTTCTTC,CASGLGTSGGNEQFF
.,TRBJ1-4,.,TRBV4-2,TGTGCCAGCAGCCAAGATCAAGGGAGTAATGAAAAACTGTTTTTT,CASSQDQGSNEKLFF
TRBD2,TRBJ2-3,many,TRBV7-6,TGTGCCAGCAGCCCCAAAGCGGGGGGTATCACAGATACGCAGTATTTT,CASSPKAGGITDTQYF
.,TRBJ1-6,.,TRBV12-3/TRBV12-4,TGTGCCAGCAGTTCGCCAGGGGCGAATTCACCCCTCCACTTT,CASSSPGANSPLHF
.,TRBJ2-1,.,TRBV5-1,TGCGCCAGCAGCTCCCCTCGGGGCTATTCATCCTACAATGAGCAGTTCTTC,CASSSPRGYSSYNEQFF
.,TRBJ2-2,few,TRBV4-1,TGCGCCAGCAGCCAAGACGCGGGGACAGCCAACACCGGGGAGCTGTTTTTT,CASSQDAGTANTGELFF
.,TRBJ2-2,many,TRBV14,TGTGCCAGCAGCCAAGCGGTCGGGCCCACCGGGGAGCTGTTTTTT,CASSQAVGPTGELFF
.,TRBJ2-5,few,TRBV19,TGTGCCAGTAGTAATGATCCTATATGGCGGGGCCAAGAGACCCAGTACTTC,CASSNDPIWRGQETQYF
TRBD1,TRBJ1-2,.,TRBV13,TGTGCCAGCAGCCCCAGGGGGGCTGGCTACACCTTC,CASSPRGAGYTF
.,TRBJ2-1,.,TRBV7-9,TGTGCCAGCAGCTATACGATTTTTGAAAGACAGGACCAGAAGTCCTACAATGAGCAGTTCTTC,CASSYTIFERQDQKSYNEQFF
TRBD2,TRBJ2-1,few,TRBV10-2,TGCGCCAGCAGTTTCACTAGCGTCAATGAGCAGTTCTTC,CASSFTSVNEQFF
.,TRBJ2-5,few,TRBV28,TGTGCCAGCAGTTTCCGAAGGGGGCGGGGAGAGACCCAGTACTTC,CASSFRRGRGETQYF
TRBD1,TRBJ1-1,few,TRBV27,TGTGCCAGCATGGGAACAGGGGTTATTAGTTACTCCTGGGGCACTGAAGCTTTCTTT,CASMGTGVISYSWGTEAFF
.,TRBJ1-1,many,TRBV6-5,TGTGCCAGCAGTCCCCAGAGAGGCGTGAACACTGAAGCTTTCTTT,CASSPQRGVNTEAFF
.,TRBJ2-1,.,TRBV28,TGTGCCAGCAGTTTACTAGTGACAGGCGAGCAGTTCTTC,CASSLLVTGEQFF
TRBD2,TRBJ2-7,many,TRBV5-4,TGTGCCAGCAGCCCGGCAGCGGGGGGCTACGAGCAGTACTTC,CASSPAAGGYEQYF
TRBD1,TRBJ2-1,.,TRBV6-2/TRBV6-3,TGTGCCAGCAGTTCGACAGGGGACAATGAGCAGTTCTTC,CASSSTGDNEQFF
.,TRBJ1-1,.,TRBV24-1,TGTGCCACCAGTGGTTCACAGGGATATAACACTGAAGCTTTCTTT,CATSGSQGYNTEAFF
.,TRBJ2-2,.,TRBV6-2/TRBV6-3,TGTGCCAGCGATTCGAACGGGGAGCTGTTTTTT,CASDSNGELFF
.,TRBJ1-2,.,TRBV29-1,TGCAGCCTAGATGAGGGGAGCTATGGCTACACCTTC,CSLDEGSYGYTF
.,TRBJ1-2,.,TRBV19,TGTGCCAGTCGAAGCGGGACAAACTTTGGCTACACCTTC,CASRSGTNFGYTF
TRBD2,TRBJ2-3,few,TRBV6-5,TGTGCCAGCAGTTCTCCGGCGCGGGGGTTAGATACGCAGTATTTT,CASSSPARGLDTQYF
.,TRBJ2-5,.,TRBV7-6,TGTGCCAGCAGCTTAGCGCCTCACGAAGCCCAGTACTTC,CASSLAPHEAQYF
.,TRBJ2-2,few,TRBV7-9,TGTGCCAGCAGCACTTCCAAGCCCATGAGCGGGGAGCTGTTTTTT,CASSTSKPMSGELFF
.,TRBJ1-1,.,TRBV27,TGTGCCAGCAGTTTATGGGTCCTCCCGAACACTGAAGCTTTCTTT,CASSLWVLPNTEAFF
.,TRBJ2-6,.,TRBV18,TGTGCCAGCTCCCGCGGGGACGGGAGCTCTGGGGCCAACGTCCTGACTTTC,CASSRGDGSSGANVLTF
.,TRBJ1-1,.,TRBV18,TGTGCCAGCTCACCACCACTGGCGAACACTGAAGCTTTCTTT,CASSPPLANTEAFF
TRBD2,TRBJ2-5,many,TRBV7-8,TGTGCCAGCAGCTTAGTGCGGGGGGAGTACCAAGAGACCCAGTACTTC,CASSLVRGEYQETQYF